This T cell receptor (beta chain) was identified during a study of blood T cell repertoires in COVID-19. Study-wide context: From the United States, Italy and Spain came samples of acute and convalescent COVID-19. The cDNA or gDNA used as material had been derived from T cells, B-cell-depleted T cells, or PBMCs.

As originally analysed: Nucleated cell number was recorded as an estimate derived from reference gene primer amplification. Clones were sequenced by immunoSEQ multiplex PCR, and TCRdb holds only the in-frame ones, with some missing. From that table come the V and J calls and clone size; the DNA was used to work out D and trimming. The data show about 94,000 clones, 65% to 85% seen once. V was pared by 6 bases and J by 0 bases, with 8 bases between. CDR1 and CDR2 (germline): LNHDA, SQIVND (reference sequence). The CDR3 extends over 13 amino acids. The sequence came from a man aged 60-69 years with acute or convalescent COVID-19. The sample was peripheral blood. V gene TRBV19 combines with J gene TRBJ1-1; D remains unclear. The CDR3 loop is CASSQFLNTEAFF. Written as DNA, the CDR3 is TGTGCCAGTAGCCAGTTCTTGAACACTGAAGCTTTCTTT. The full variable domain, with the rest looked up from reference TRBV19 and TRBJ1-1, is DGGITQSPKYLFRKEGQNVTLSCEQNLNHDAMYWYRQDPGQGLRLIYYSQIVNDFQKGDIAEGYSVSREKKESFPLTVTSAQKNPTAFYLCASSQFLNTEAFFGQGTRLTVV.